This T cell receptor (beta chain) emerged from a study of blood T cell repertoires in COVID-19. Across the whole study: COVID-19 samples collected from the United States, Italy and Spain covered acute and convalescent phases. PBMCs, B-cell-depleted T cells, or T cells were the source of the cDNA or gDNA that made up the material.

In the authors' methods: Scientists estimated how many nucleated cells there were by amplifying reference gene primers. Repertoires were generated with immunoSEQ multiplex PCR, while TCRdb's copy carries only in-frame clones and drops some. Clonal size and the V and J genes are those of that table, whereas D and trimming came from the DNA. The sample carries about 130,000 clones, about 81% recorded once. The V segment lost 4 bases and the J segment 7 bases; nucleotides outside the gene matches: 4. The length of the CDR3 is 15 residues. Germline loops: CDR1 MGHRA, CDR2 YSYEKL. The receptor's source is a woman aged 50 to 60 with acute or convalescent COVID-19. This chain joins TRBV4-1 and TRBJ2-1; 13 bases line up with TRBD2. Sequences were obtained from peripheral blood. In nucleotides, the CDR3 is TGCGCCAGCAGCCGAGGACTAGCGGGAGCAAATGAGCAGTTCTTC. Protein product: CASSRGLAGANEQFF.